The 18 T cell receptor beta chains listed next were all sequenced from one sample in a study of blood T cell repertoires in COVID-19. Sequencing was performed with immunoSEQ multiplex PCR; in TCRdb, only in-frame clones are kept and a portion is missing. The sample has 200,000 to 300,000 clones; approximately 90% are singletons. Source material: peripheral blood. These receptors were collected from a middle-aged woman with acute or convalescent COVID-19.

The chain joins TRBV7-2 to TRBJ1-4; TRBD1 aligns across 7 bases. Germline trimming cut 4 bases from V and 3 bases from J; bases unmatched to any gene: 5. Germline V lookup: CDR1 SGHTA, CDR2 FQGNSA. This CDR3 comprises 15 residues. Here the CDR3 reads CASSSSGTANEKLFF. The CDR3 bases are TGTGCCAGCAGCTCTTCCGGGACAGCTAATGAAAAACTGTTTTTT.

V and J are TRBV25-1 and TRBJ2-1; D gene uncertain. The CDR3 runs to 12 residues. Trimming stripped 4 bases from V and 4 bases from J, with 5 bases between. CDR1 MGHDK and CDR2 SYGVNS come from the germline V gene. In nucleotides, the CDR3 is TGTGCCAGCAGTGCAAATTACAATGAGCAGTTCTTC. Amino acids: CASSANYNEQFF.

This rearrangement joins TRBV4-2 to TRBJ2-2; 12 nucleotides line up with TRBD2. This CDR3 is built from 15 residues. Trimming took 7 bases from V and 6 from J; bases not matched to a gene: 6. Germline V lookup: CDR1 LGHNA, CDR2 YNFKEQ. CDR3 in DNA: TGTGCCAGCAACACTCTAGCGGGGGGGCCCGGGGAGCTGTTTTTT. It encodes CASNTLAGGPGELFF.

The rearrangement uses TRBV30 and TRBJ1-1, with 7 bases aligning to TRBD1. The CDR3 extends over 11 amino acids. CDR1 and CDR2 (germline): GTSNPN, SVGIG (reference sequence). V was clipped by 3 bases and J by 11 bases; unmatched bases: 6. CDR3 amino acids: CAWRARGDAFF. The CDR3 DNA reads TGTGCCTGGAGGGCCAGGGGGGATGCTTTCTTT.

This chain uses TRBV24-1 with TRBJ2-2; 9 bases align to TRBD2. This CDR3 spans 14 amino acids. CDR1 is KGHDR, CDR2 SFDVKD, per germline. Trimming removed 4 bases from V and 7 bases from J; junction bases left unmatched: 3. The CDR3 protein is CATSERGGNGELFF. CDR3 coding DNA: TGTGCCACCAGTGAGCGGGGGGGGAACGGGGAGCTGTTTTTT.

The chain has TRBV18 and TRBJ2-1; D may be TRBD1 (5 bases). V was pared by 2 bases and J by 11 bases, with 10 bases between. CDR1 is KGHSH and CDR2 is LQKENI in the germline V gene. The CDR3 is 12 residues long. The CDR3 loop is CASSPVPGQQFF. CDR3 in DNA: TGTGCCAGCTCACCAGTTCCAGGGCAGCAGTTCTTC. Filled out from reference TRBV18 and TRBJ2-1, the complete variable domain reads NAGVMQNPRHLVRRRGQEARLRCSPMKGHSHVYWYRQLPEEGLKFMVYLQKENIIDESGMPKERFSAEFPKEGPSILRIQQVVRGDSAAYFCASSPVPGQQFFGPGTRLTVL.

This rearrangement joins TRBV10-3 to TRBJ2-6; 9 positions match TRBD1. The CDR3 runs 17 residues. J gave up 2 bases and V 8 bases, and 10 bases lay outside the gene matches. Germline V gene lookup returns CDR1 ENHRY and CDR2 SYGVKD. The CDR3 DNA sequence: TGTGCCATCGCAGAGGGACAGGGATTGGCTGGGGCCAACGTCCTGACTTTC. Translation: CAIAEGQGLAGANVLTF.

The DNA of the CDR3 is TGCGCCAGCAGCTTCGGACAGGGAGGTAGCAATGAGCAGTTCTTC. Protein product: CASSFGQGGSNEQFF. The chain carries TRBV5-1 and TRBJ2-1, with TRBD1 identical over 8 bases. Germline V gene lookup returns CDR1 SGHRS and CDR2 YFSETQ. V shed 2 bases, J shed 6 bases, and the junction held 7 bases outside the gene matches. The CDR3 is 15 amino acids.

The chain carries TRBV19 and TRBJ1-4; D gene uncertain. Deletions cut 5 bases from V and 0 bases from J, with 7 bases between. CDR1 and CDR2 (germline): LNHDA, SQIVND (reference sequence). The CDR3 has 14 amino acids. The DNA for the CDR3 is TGTGCCAGTAGTGATCTACCAACTAATGAAAAACTGTTTTTT. Translating gives CASSDLPTNEKLFF.

The chain couples TRBV25-1 to TRBJ1-2; D not resolved. With 5 bases removed from V and 5 bases from J, the gap between germline ends came to 15 bases. This CDR3 spans 14 amino acids. The V gene's germline CDR1 is MGHDK and CDR2 SYGVNS. The CDR3 DNA reads as TGTGCCAGCAGTCAGGAGGGCTTAGGGTATGGCTACACCTTC. Its protein product is CASSQEGLGYGYTF.

The chain couples TRBV5-1 to TRBJ1-5; TRBD1 matches at 8 bases. Per the germline V gene, CDR1 is SGHRS and CDR2 is YFSETQ. This CDR3 is built from 18 residues. Trimming cost V 4 bases and J 0 bases; bases outside gene matches: 12. This CDR3 is CASSLIGQGSHSNQPQHF. For the CDR3, the DNA is TGCGCCAGCAGCCTAATCGGACAGGGATCCCATAGCAATCAGCCCCAGCATTTT.

This sequence joins TRBV6-5 and TRBJ1-6; no reliable D call. The CDR3 is made up of 13 amino acids. Between the trimmed V and J ends, which lost 7 bases and 10 bases, there was a span of 14 bases. Germline CDR1 is MNHEY and CDR2 is SVGAGI. CDR3 residues: CASKERLGSPLHF. The DNA for the CDR3 is TGTGCCAGCAAGGAACGACTTGGCTCACCCCTCCACTTT.

This chain connects TRBV4-1 to TRBJ1-6, with D unresolved. This CDR3 has 15 amino acids. V was pared by 1 base and J by 4 bases, with 8 bases between. Germline values: CDR1 MGHRA, CDR2 YSYEKL. The CDR3 protein is CASSQGTEYNSPLHF. DNA of the CDR3: TGCGCCAGCAGCCAAGGGACTGAGTATAATTCACCCCTCCACTTT.

Worth noting for this clone: Other DNA sequences in the same sample also yield this CDR3. The V call is TRBV5-6, the J call TRBJ1-6; 7 bases are shared with TRBD1. Germline CDR1 and CDR2: SGHDT and YYEEEE. The CDR3 has 14 residues. V lost 4 bases to trimming and J lost 6 bases; unmatched junction nucleotides: 4. The CDR3 sequence: CASSRGLGNSPLHF. CDR3 nucleotides: TGTGCCAGCAGCAGGGGGCTAGGTAATTCACCCCTCCACTTT.

The chain links TRBV6-1 to TRBJ2-1; a possible D gene is TRBD1 (5 bases). This CDR3 has 16 residues. The V gene lost 4 bases and the J gene lost 5 bases, with 18 bases spanning the gap. Germline V gene sequence: CDR1 MNHNS, CDR2 SASEGT. In DNA form, the CDR3 reads TGTGCCAGCAGTGGTCGGAGAGACAGCTTAAACAATGAGCAGTTCTTC. Protein sequence: CASSGRRDSLNNEQFF.

V is TRBV2 and J is TRBJ2-2; 9 bases match TRBD2. Germline V lookup: CDR1 SNHLY, CDR2 FYNNEI. V shed 2 bases, J shed 5 bases, and the junction held 6 bases outside the gene matches. The CDR3 length is 16 residues. Written as DNA, the CDR3 is TGTGCCAGCAGTGAACTTAGCGGGGGACTAACCGGGGAGCTGTTTTTT. It encodes CASSELSGGLTGELFF.

Notes on this clone: One end of the junction does not line up with germline, which may come from a read error. The chain carries TRBV29-1 and TRBJ2-3; maybe TRBD1 (6 bases). Germline CDR1 SQVTM, CDR2 ANQGSEA. This CDR3 comprises 15 residues. CDR3 DNA sequence: TGCAGCGTAGAAGTATTCGGACAGAACACAGATACGCAGTATTTT. Protein product: CSVEVFGQNTDTQYF.

The CDR3 spells CASSEGPGAYGYTF. The CDR3 DNA reads TGTGCCAGCAGTGAAGGGCCAGGGGCCTATGGCTACACCTTC. The chain carries TRBV2 and TRBJ1-2, with D tentatively TRBD1 (6 bases). This CDR3 is 14 amino acids long. The germline gives CDR1 SNHLY, CDR2 FYNNEI. Between the trimmed V and J ends, which lost 1 base and 4 bases, there was a span of 10 bases.